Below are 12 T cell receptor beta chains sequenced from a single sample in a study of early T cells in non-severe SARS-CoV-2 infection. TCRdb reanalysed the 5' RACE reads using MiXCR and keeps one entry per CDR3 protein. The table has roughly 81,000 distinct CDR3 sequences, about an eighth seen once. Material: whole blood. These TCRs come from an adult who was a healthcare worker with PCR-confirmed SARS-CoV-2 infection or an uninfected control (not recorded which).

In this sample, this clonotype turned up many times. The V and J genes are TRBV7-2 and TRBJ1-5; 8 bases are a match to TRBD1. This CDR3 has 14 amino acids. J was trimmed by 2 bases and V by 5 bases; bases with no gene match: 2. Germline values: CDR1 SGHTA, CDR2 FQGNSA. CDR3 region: CASSMTGGNQPQHF. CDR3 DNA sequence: TGTGCCAGCAGCATGACAGGGGGCAATCAGCCCCAGCATTTT.

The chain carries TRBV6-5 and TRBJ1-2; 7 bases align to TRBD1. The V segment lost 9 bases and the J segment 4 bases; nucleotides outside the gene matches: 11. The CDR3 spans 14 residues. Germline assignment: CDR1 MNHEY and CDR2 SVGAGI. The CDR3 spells CASWRQGGRYGYTF. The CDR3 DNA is TGTGCCAGTTGGAGACAGGGAGGTCGCTATGGCTACACCTTC.

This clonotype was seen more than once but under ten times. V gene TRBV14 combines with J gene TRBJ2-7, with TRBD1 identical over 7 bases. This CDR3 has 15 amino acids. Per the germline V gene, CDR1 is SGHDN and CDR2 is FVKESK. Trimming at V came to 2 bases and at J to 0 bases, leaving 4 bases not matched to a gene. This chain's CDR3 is CASSQRGQSSYEQYF. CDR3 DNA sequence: TGTGCCAGCAGCCAACGGGGACAGAGCTCCTACGAGCAGTACTTC.

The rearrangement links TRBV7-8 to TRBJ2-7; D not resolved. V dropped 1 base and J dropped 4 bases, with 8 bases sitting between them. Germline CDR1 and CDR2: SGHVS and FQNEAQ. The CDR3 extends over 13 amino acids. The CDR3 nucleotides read TGTGCCAGCAGCTTAGTTTTGGCTTACGAGCAGTACTTC. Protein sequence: CASSLVLAYEQYF. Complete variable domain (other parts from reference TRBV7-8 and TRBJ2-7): GAGVSQSPRYKVAKRGQDVALRCDPISGHVSLFWYQQALGQGPEFLTYFQNEAQLDKSGLPSDRFFAERPEGSVSTLKIQRTQQEDSAVYLCASSLVLAYEQYFGPGTRLTVT.

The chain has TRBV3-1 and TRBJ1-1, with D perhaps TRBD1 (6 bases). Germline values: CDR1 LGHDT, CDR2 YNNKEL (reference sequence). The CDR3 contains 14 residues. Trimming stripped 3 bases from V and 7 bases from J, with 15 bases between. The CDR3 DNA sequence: TGTGCCAGCAGCCAGCGGGGGGCATCGGGTGAAGCTTTCTTT. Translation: CASSQRGASGEAFF. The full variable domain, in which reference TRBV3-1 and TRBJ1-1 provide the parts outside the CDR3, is DTAVSQTPKYLVTQMGNDKSIKCEQNLGHDTMYWYKQDSKKFLKIMFSYNNKELIINETVPNRFSPKSPDKAHLNLHINSLELGDSAVYFCASSQRGASGEAFFGQGTRLTVV.

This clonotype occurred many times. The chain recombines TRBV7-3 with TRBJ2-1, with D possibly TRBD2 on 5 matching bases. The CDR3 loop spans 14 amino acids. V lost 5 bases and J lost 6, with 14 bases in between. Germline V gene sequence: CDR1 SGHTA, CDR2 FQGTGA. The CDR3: CASSAGGLANEQFF. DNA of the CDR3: TGTGCCAGCAGCGCGGGCGGGCTAGCCAATGAGCAGTTCTTC.

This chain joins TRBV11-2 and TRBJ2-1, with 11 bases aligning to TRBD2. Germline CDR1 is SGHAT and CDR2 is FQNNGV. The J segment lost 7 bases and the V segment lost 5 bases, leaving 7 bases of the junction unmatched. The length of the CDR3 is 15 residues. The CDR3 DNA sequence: TGTGCCAGCAGCATACTAGCGGGAGTGAGGAATGAGCAGTTCTTC. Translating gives CASSILAGVRNEQFF.

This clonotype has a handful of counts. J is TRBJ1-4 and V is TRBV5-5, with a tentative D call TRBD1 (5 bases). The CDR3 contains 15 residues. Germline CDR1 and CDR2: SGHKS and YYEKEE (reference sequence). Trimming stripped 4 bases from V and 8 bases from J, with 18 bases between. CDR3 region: CASSKDGARGEKLFF. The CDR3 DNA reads TGTGCCAGCAGCAAAGACGGGGCCCGCGGGGAAAAACTGTTTTTT.

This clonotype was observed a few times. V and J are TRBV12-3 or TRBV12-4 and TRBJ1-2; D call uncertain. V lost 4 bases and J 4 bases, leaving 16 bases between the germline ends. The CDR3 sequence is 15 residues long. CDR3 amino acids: CASSSSGRTLYGYTF. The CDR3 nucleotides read TGTGCCAGCAGTTCATCGGGCAGGACCCTCTATGGCTACACCTTC.

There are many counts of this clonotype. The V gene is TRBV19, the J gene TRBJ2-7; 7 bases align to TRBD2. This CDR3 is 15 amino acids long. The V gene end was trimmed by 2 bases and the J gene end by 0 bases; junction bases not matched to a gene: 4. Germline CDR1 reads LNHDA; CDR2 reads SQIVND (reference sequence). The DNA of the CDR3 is TGTGCCAGTAGTATAATGGGGGGGAGCTCCTACGAGCAGTACTTC. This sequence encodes CASSIMGGSSYEQYF.

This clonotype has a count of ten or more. CDR3 sequence: CASSLVWTGHRVLNTEAFF. The DNA of the CDR3 is TGTGCCAGCAGCTTAGTGTGGACAGGGCATCGAGTACTGAACACTGAAGCTTTCTTT. The rearrangement uses TRBV7-9 and TRBJ1-1, with 8 bases aligning to TRBD1. Germline trimming cut 1 base from V and 0 bases from J; bases unmatched to any gene: 13. The CDR3 is 19 amino acids. From germline, CDR1 is SEHNR and CDR2 FQNEAQ (reference sequence).

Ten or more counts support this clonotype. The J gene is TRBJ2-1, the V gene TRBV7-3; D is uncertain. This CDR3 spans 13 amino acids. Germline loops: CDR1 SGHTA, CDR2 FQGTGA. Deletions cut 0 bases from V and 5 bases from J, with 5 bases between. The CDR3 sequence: CASSLTPDNEQFF. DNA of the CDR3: TGTGCCAGCAGCTTAACCCCCGACAATGAGCAGTTCTTC.